Detailed here is one TCR beta chain. TRB rearrangements were amplified by touch-down multiplex PCR with mixed TRB-A/B primers. Reanalyzing the multiplex PCR reads, TCRdb keeps one entry per CDR3 protein, without DNA. Its clone listing holds 5,000 to 6,500 distinct CDR3 sequences. This record comes from a study of T cell clusters in autoimmune cytopenias. The CDR3 length is 15 residues. Each sample's input was around 270 ng genomic DNA, 35,000 to 40,000 genome equivalents. The same specimen was also included in a second study, on T cell repertoires in aging, cancer and after chemotherapy.

The origin of this receptor is a human donor in good health. The chain is built from TRBV12-3 or TRBV12-4 and TRBJ2-2; TCRdb calls TRBD1, which cannot be checked without DNA. The sample taken for sequencing was peripheral blood. The CDR3 sequence: CASSLWDRRTGELFF.